These T cell receptor beta chains were read from a single sample in a study of response to subunit inactivated influenza vaccine. A single record per CDR3 protein comes from TCRdb applying MiXCR to the RT-PCR reads. The table lists about 520,000 distinct CDR3 sequences, roughly 7.9% of them singletons. The sample in question was PBMCs from blood, obtained roughly 24 months after vaccination. The receptors derive from a man in his fifties or sixties who received an inactivated influenza vaccine. CDR3s include the opening cysteine and the closing phenylalanine or tryptophan. Each record gives: D gene, clone size, J gene, V gene, CDR3 protein, CDR3 DNA. The D gene is left open where the match is weak. Size values are once, few and many counts, or a class for expanded clones, and some rows have none.

D gene: TRBD1; clone size: many; J gene: TRBJ2-3; V gene: TRBV11-3; CDR3 protein: CASSWGTGAPDTQYF; CDR3 DNA: TGTGCCAGCAGCTGGGGGACAGGGGCCCCAGATACGCAGTATTTT
D gene: TRBD1; clone size: NA; J gene: TRBJ2-1; V gene: TRBV29-1; CDR3 protein: CSVGTGTFDEQFF; CDR3 DNA: TGCAGCGTCGGGACAGGGACGTTCGATGAGCAGTTCTTC
D gene: TRBD1; clone size: many; J gene: TRBJ1-2; V gene: TRBV6-5; CDR3 protein: CASSYPMDRGDYGYTF; CDR3 DNA: TGTGCCAGCAGTTACCCAATGGACAGGGGTGACTATGGCTACACCTTC
D gene: NA; clone size: NA; J gene: TRBJ2-7; V gene: TRBV11-2; CDR3 protein: CASSPRRTYEQYF; CDR3 DNA: TGTGCCAGCAGCCCGAGGAGGACCTACGAGCAGTACTTC
D gene: NA; clone size: NA; J gene: TRBJ2-7; V gene: TRBV20-1; CDR3 protein: CSAHVARGSYEQYF; CDR3 DNA: TGCAGTGCCCACGTGGCCAGGGGATCCTACGAGCAGTACTTC
D gene: TRBD1; clone size: NA; J gene: TRBJ2-7; V gene: TRBV5-6; CDR3 protein: CASSLSGTGVEQYF; CDR3 DNA: TGTGCCAGCAGCTTGTCCGGGACAGGGGTCGAGCAGTACTTC
D gene: NA; clone size: many; J gene: TRBJ1-6; V gene: TRBV6-5; CDR3 protein: CASSYRPERYNSPLHF; CDR3 DNA: TGTGCCAGCAGTTACAGGCCAGAGAGATATAATTCACCCCTCCACTTT
D gene: TRBD2; clone size: NA; J gene: TRBJ2-5; V gene: TRBV4-2; CDR3 protein: CASSQVPGGGETQYF; CDR3 DNA: TGTGCCAGCAGCCAAGTACCGGGAGGGGGAGAGACCCAGTACTTC
D gene: NA; clone size: few; J gene: TRBJ2-7; V gene: TRBV20-1; CDR3 protein: CSARDWVYEQYF; CDR3 DNA: TGCAGTGCTAGAGATTGGGTCTACGAGCAGTACTTC
D gene: TRBD1; clone size: few; J gene: TRBJ2-1; V gene: TRBV9; CDR3 protein: CASSVEDRGADEQFF; CDR3 DNA: TGTGCCAGCAGCGTAGAAGACAGGGGGGCCGATGAGCAGTTCTTC
D gene: NA; clone size: few; J gene: TRBJ2-3; V gene: TRBV7-2; CDR3 protein: CASSRPIPDTQYF; CDR3 DNA: TGTGCCAGCAGCCGTCCAATCCCAGATACGCAGTATTTT
D gene: TRBD1; clone size: few; J gene: TRBJ2-7; V gene: TRBV5-4; CDR3 protein: CASSTDRAVTYEQYF; CDR3 DNA: TGTGCCAGCAGCACGGACAGGGCCGTAACCTACGAGCAGTACTTC
D gene: NA; clone size: many; J gene: TRBJ2-5; V gene: TRBV10-3; CDR3 protein: CAISRTYQETQYF; CDR3 DNA: TGTGCCATCAGTCGGACATACCAAGAGACCCAGTACTTC
D gene: NA; clone size: many; J gene: TRBJ1-6; V gene: TRBV5-5; CDR3 protein: CASSSEGTWDSPLHF; CDR3 DNA: TGTGCCAGCAGCTCCGAAGGGACTTGGGATTCACCCCTCCACTTT
D gene: NA; clone size: many; J gene: TRBJ2-1; V gene: TRBV20-1; CDR3 protein: CSAEQGYEQFF; CDR3 DNA: TGCAGTGCTGAACAAGGGTATGAGCAGTTCTTC
D gene: TRBD1; clone size: few; J gene: TRBJ1-2; V gene: TRBV10-3; CDR3 protein: CAISDDGTGAIPNYGYTF; CDR3 DNA: TGTGCCATCAGTGACGATGGGACAGGAGCCATCCCTAACTATGGCTACACCTTC
D gene: TRBD2; clone size: few; J gene: TRBJ2-7; V gene: TRBV11-2; CDR3 protein: CASRAGTREIEQYF; CDR3 DNA: TGTGCCAGCCGAGCAGGGACTAGGGAAATTGAGCAGTACTTC
D gene: NA; clone size: many; J gene: TRBJ2-7; V gene: TRBV4-2; CDR3 protein: CASSQEARTAYEQYF; CDR3 DNA: TGTGCCAGCAGCCAAGAGGCTAGGACAGCCTACGAGCAGTACTTC
D gene: NA; clone size: few; J gene: TRBJ2-4; V gene: TRBV11-2; CDR3 protein: CASSLSSSTAKNIQYF; CDR3 DNA: TGTGCCAGCAGCTTAAGCTCTTCGACAGCAAAAAACATTCAGTACTTC
D gene: NA; clone size: NA; J gene: TRBJ2-5; V gene: TRBV6-5; CDR3 protein: CASSYSPYSKETQYF; CDR3 DNA: TGTGCCAGCAGTTACTCTCCGTACAGTAAAGAGACCCAGTACTTC
D gene: TRBD1; clone size: NA; J gene: TRBJ2-5; V gene: TRBV27; CDR3 protein: CASSPRTGDAQYF; CDR3 DNA: TGTGCCAGCAGTCCACGGACAGGGGATGCCCAGTACTTC
D gene: TRBD1; clone size: NA; J gene: TRBJ2-1; V gene: TRBV6-1; CDR3 protein: CASRAGTGYSYNEQFF; CDR3 DNA: TGTGCCAGCAGGGCGGGGACAGGCTACTCCTACAATGAGCAGTTCTTC
D gene: NA; clone size: many; J gene: TRBJ2-2; V gene: TRBV7-2; CDR3 protein: CASSSQGRWTGELFF; CDR3 DNA: TGTGCCAGCAGCTCGCAGGGGAGGTGGACCGGGGAGCTGTTTTTT
D gene: TRBD1; clone size: NA; J gene: TRBJ2-3; V gene: TRBV6-2/TRBV6-3; CDR3 protein: CASSYNSLRDRRTDTQYF; CDR3 DNA: TGTGCCAGCAGTTACAACTCGCTTCGGGACAGACGCACAGATACGCAGTATTTT
D gene: NA; clone size: few; J gene: TRBJ1-5; V gene: TRBV12-3/TRBV12-4; CDR3 protein: CASSFDASVYSNQPQHF; CDR3 DNA: TGTGCCAGCAGTTTTGATGCCTCGGTCTATAGCAATCAGCCCCAGCATTTT
D gene: NA; clone size: many; J gene: TRBJ2-7; V gene: TRBV12-3/TRBV12-4; CDR3 protein: CASSLGLAGYEQYF; CDR3 DNA: TGTGCCAGCAGTTTGGGTCTGGCCGGCTACGAGCAGTACTTC
D gene: TRBD2; clone size: few; J gene: TRBJ2-1; V gene: TRBV20-1; CDR3 protein: CSARVLAGTTPSYNEQFF; CDR3 DNA: TGCAGTGCTAGGGTACTAGCGGGAACAACTCCCTCCTACAATGAGCAGTTCTTC
D gene: TRBD2; clone size: few; J gene: TRBJ2-7; V gene: TRBV11-2; CDR3 protein: CASSIQPGLAGYSYEQYF; CDR3 DNA: TGTGCCAGCAGCATACAGCCGGGACTAGCGGGGTATTCCTACGAGCAGTACTTC
D gene: NA; clone size: NA; J gene: TRBJ1-1; V gene: TRBV3-1; CDR3 protein: CASSQSGGATEAFF; CDR3 DNA: TGTGCCAGCAGCCAAAGCGGAGGGGCCACTGAAGCTTTCTTT
D gene: NA; clone size: NA; J gene: TRBJ1-1; V gene: TRBV4-3; CDR3 protein: CASAATGNTEAFF; CDR3 DNA: TGCGCCAGCGCTGCGACAGGGAACACTGAAGCTTTCTTT
D gene: NA; clone size: many; J gene: TRBJ2-1; V gene: TRBV5-1; CDR3 protein: CASSLAAGSSYNEQFF; CDR3 DNA: TGCGCCAGCAGCTTGGCCGCGGGGAGCTCCTACAATGAGCAGTTCTTC
D gene: TRBD1; clone size: NA; J gene: TRBJ1-3; V gene: TRBV7-2; CDR3 protein: CASSFQGAKGNTIYF; CDR3 DNA: TGTGCCAGCAGCTTCCAGGGGGCGAAAGGAAACACCATATATTTT
D gene: NA; clone size: many; J gene: TRBJ2-1; V gene: TRBV24-1; CDR3 protein: CATVGDGDNEQFF; CDR3 DNA: TGTGCCACCGTGGGAGACGGCGACAATGAGCAGTTCTTC
D gene: TRBD2; clone size: many; J gene: TRBJ2-7; V gene: TRBV4-2; CDR3 protein: CASSQGGGMPYEQYF; CDR3 DNA: TGTGCCAGCAGCCAAGGGGGGGGGATGCCCTACGAGCAGTACTTC
D gene: NA; clone size: many; J gene: TRBJ1-3; V gene: TRBV12-3/TRBV12-4; CDR3 protein: CASSLGLIGNTIYF; CDR3 DNA: TGTGCCAGCAGTTTGGGTCTGATCGGAAACACCATATATTTT
D gene: NA; clone size: many; J gene: TRBJ1-6; V gene: TRBV4-1; CDR3 protein: CASSQGNRDPYNSPLHF; CDR3 DNA: TGCGCCAGCAGCCAAGGAAACAGGGATCCCTATAATTCACCCCTCCACTTT
D gene: TRBD1; clone size: NA; J gene: TRBJ2-2; V gene: TRBV7-6; CDR3 protein: CASRNRTGNTGELFF; CDR3 DNA: TGTGCCAGCAGAAACAGGACAGGGAACACCGGGGAGCTGTTTTTT
D gene: NA; clone size: few; J gene: TRBJ1-6; V gene: TRBV7-6; CDR3 protein: CASSYDTMGSPLHF; CDR3 DNA: TGTGCCAGCAGCTATGACACCATGGGTTCACCCCTCCACTTT
D gene: NA; clone size: few; J gene: TRBJ2-7; V gene: TRBV11-2; CDR3 protein: CASSSGDGAYEQYF; CDR3 DNA: TGTGCCAGCAGCTCAGGGGACGGGGCATACGAGCAGTACTTC
D gene: NA; clone size: few; J gene: TRBJ1-6; V gene: TRBV3-1; CDR3 protein: CASSQEGRGALNSPLHF; CDR3 DNA: TGTGCCAGCAGCCAAGAAGGTCGGGGGGCCCTCAATTCACCCCTCCACTTT
D gene: NA; clone size: many; J gene: TRBJ2-3; V gene: TRBV11-2; CDR3 protein: CASSLLGGRSTDTQYF; CDR3 DNA: TGTGCCAGCAGCCTCCTAGGGGGGAGGAGCACAGATACGCAGTATTTT
D gene: NA; clone size: NA; J gene: TRBJ1-2; V gene: TRBV6-5; CDR3 protein: CASMGRQDGYTF; CDR3 DNA: TGTGCCAGCATGGGCCGCCAGGATGGCTACACCTTC
D gene: TRBD1; clone size: many; J gene: TRBJ2-7; V gene: TRBV5-4; CDR3 protein: CASSSSAWTGAEQYF; CDR3 DNA: TGTGCCAGCAGCTCATCAGCATGGACAGGGGCCGAGCAGTACTTC
D gene: TRBD1; clone size: NA; J gene: TRBJ2-7; V gene: TRBV5-1; CDR3 protein: CASSSGGLGTGIYEQYF; CDR3 DNA: TGCGCCAGCAGCTCTGGAGGCCTCGGGACAGGTATCTACGAGCAGTACTTC
D gene: TRBD1; clone size: NA; J gene: TRBJ1-1; V gene: TRBV5-1; CDR3 protein: CASSIDRANTEAFF; CDR3 DNA: TGCGCCAGCAGCATTGACAGGGCCAACACTGAAGCTTTCTTT
D gene: NA; clone size: many; J gene: TRBJ1-2; V gene: TRBV2; CDR3 protein: CASLANRGNYGYTF; CDR3 DNA: TGTGCCAGCTTAGCCAACCGGGGAAACTATGGCTACACCTTC
D gene: TRBD2; clone size: NA; J gene: TRBJ2-3; V gene: TRBV7-6; CDR3 protein: CASSLGPSGYPDTQYF; CDR3 DNA: TGTGCCAGCAGCTTAGGGCCTAGCGGATATCCAGATACGCAGTATTTT
D gene: NA; clone size: NA; J gene: TRBJ1-4; V gene: TRBV4-2; CDR3 protein: CASSQNGQGGTNEKLFF; CDR3 DNA: TGTGCCAGCAGCCAAAACGGGCAGGGAGGAACTAATGAAAAACTGTTTTTT
D gene: NA; clone size: NA; J gene: TRBJ1-2; V gene: TRBV5-1; CDR3 protein: CASSFDRLGYTF; CDR3 DNA: TGCGCCAGCAGCTTTGACCGGTTGGGCTACACCTTC
D gene: TRBD2; clone size: NA; J gene: TRBJ2-7; V gene: TRBV4-3; CDR3 protein: CASSQVAGTTKYEQYF; CDR3 DNA: TGCGCCAGCAGCCAAGTCGCCGGGACTACTAAATACGAGCAGTACTTC